The 25 T cell receptor beta chains below all came from one sample that was sequenced in a study of blood T cell repertoires in COVID-19. Repertoires were generated with immunoSEQ multiplex PCR, while TCRdb's copy carries only in-frame clones and drops some. The sample has 200,000 to 300,000 clones, roughly nine tenths seen once; the top ten hold over 2.5%. Sample: PBMCs or T cells enriched from blood (not recorded which). These receptors originate from a young woman who had recovered from COVID-19.

This chain joins TRBV7-9 and TRBJ2-7; possibly TRBD2 for D (5 bases). CDR3 length: 14 amino acids. Trimming pared 10 bases from V and 7 bases from J, leaving 23 bases between. Germline V CDR1 and CDR2: SEHNR, FQNEAQ (reference sequence). The CDR3 is CAIGTSEAPGEQYF. In DNA, the CDR3 is TGTGCCATCGGAACTTCGGAGGCGCCGGGGGAGCAGTACTTC. Combining the CDR3 with reference TRBV7-9 and TRBJ2-7 gives the whole variable domain DTGVSQNPRHKITKRGQNVTFRCDPISEHNRLYWYRQTLGQGPEFLTYFQNEAQLEKSRLLSDRFSAERPKGSFSTLEIQRTEQGDSAMYLCAIGTSEAPGEQYFGPGTRLTVT.

The chain joins TRBV11-1 to TRBJ1-5; TRBD1 is a possible D gene (6 bases). This CDR3 comprises 15 residues. V lost 4 bases, J lost 1 base, and 11 bases lay in between. CDR1 is SGHAT and CDR2 is FQDESV in the germline V gene (reference sequence). The CDR3 coding sequence is TGTGCCAGCAGCTCCGGGACACAAAGCAATCAGCCCCAGCATTTT. It translates to CASSSGTQSNQPQHF.

The gene calls are TRBV28 and TRBJ2-5; D is possibly TRBD2 (5 bases). The germline V gene has CDR1 MDHEN and CDR2 SYDVKM. V was trimmed by 8 bases and J by 5 bases, leaving 15 bases between them. This CDR3 is built from 13 residues. The CDR3 sequence: CASGSTLWETQYF. The CDR3 DNA reads as TGTGCCAGCGGGAGTACTTTGTGGGAGACCCAGTACTTC. The entire variable domain, with the rest obtained from reference TRBV28 and TRBJ2-5, is as follows: DVKVTQSSRYLVKRTGEKVFLECVQDMDHENMFWYRQDPGLGLRLIYFSYDVKMKEKGDIPEGYSVSREKKERFSLILESASTNQTSMYLCASGSTLWETQYFGPGTRLLVL.

The chain links TRBV5-4 to TRBJ2-3; TRBD2 agrees at 11 bases. CDR3 length equals 16 residues. The trim removed 6 bases at V and 6 bases at J, leaving 12 bases unmatched. Germline CDR1 and CDR2: SGHNT and YYREEE (reference sequence). CDR3 in amino acids: CASTTRLAGNLDTQYF. The CDR3 DNA follows: TGTGCCAGCACCACGAGACTAGCGGGAAATTTGGATACGCAGTATTTT.

V gene TRBV5-6 combines with J gene TRBJ1-2; D is unresolved. This CDR3 comprises 12 residues. In germline, CDR1 is SGHDT, CDR2 YYEEEE. V was trimmed by 3 bases and J by 4 bases, leaving 7 bases between them. The CDR3: CASSSGIYGYTF. CDR3 nucleotide sequence: TGTGCCAGCAGCTCGGGAATCTATGGCTACACCTTC.

J is TRBJ1-5 and V is TRBV18, with D tentatively TRBD1 (6 bases). V was cut by 3 bases and J by 9 bases, with 15 bases left in between. Looked up from germline, CDR1 is KGHSH and CDR2 is LQKENI. There are 14 residues in the CDR3. CDR3 DNA: TGTGCCAGCTCACCGGACGAGGGACATCGGCCCCAGCATTTT. Its translation: CASSPDEGHRPQHF. The full variable domain, its missing parts supplied by reference TRBV18 and TRBJ1-5, is NAGVMQNPRHLVRRRGQEARLRCSPMKGHSHVYWYRQLPEEGLKFMVYLQKENIIDESGMPKERFSAEFPKEGPSILRIQQVVRGDSAAYFCASSPDEGHRPQHFGDGTRLSIL.

The chain couples TRBV5-3 to TRBJ2-1; 10 nucleotides align to TRBD2. TRBV5-3 is flagged as an ORF with uncertain function. The CDR3 is made up of 17 amino acids. Germline trimming cut 0 bases from V and 9 bases from J; bases unmatched to any gene: 12. CDR3 protein: CARSLVGPSGRGCEQFF. CDR3 DNA sequence: TGTGCCAGAAGCTTGGTTGGACCTAGCGGGAGAGGTTGTGAGCAGTTCTTC.

This chain links TRBV5-4 with TRBJ1-2; TRBD1 matches at 8 bases. Germline V gene data show CDR1 as SGHNT and CDR2 as YYREEE (reference sequence). J was trimmed by 6 bases and V by 1 base; bases with no gene match: 5. The CDR3 loop spans 14 amino acids. The CDR3 spells CASSLLQGANGYTF. The CDR3 DNA reads TGTGCCAGCAGCTTGCTCCAGGGGGCTAATGGCTACACCTTC. Filled out from reference TRBV5-4 and TRBJ1-2, the complete variable domain reads ETGVTQSPTHLIKTRGQQVTLRCSSQSGHNTVSWYQQALGQGPQFIFQYYREEENGRGNFPPRFSGLQFPNYSSELNVNALELDDSALYLCASSLLQGANGYTFGSGTRLTVV.

V and J are TRBV4-3 and TRBJ2-3; D might be TRBD2 (6 bases). This CDR3 spans 15 amino acids. Trimming shortened V by 0 bases and J by 4 bases, and 11 bases separated the two germline ends. Germline CDR1 LGHNA, CDR2 YSLEER. CDR3 DNA: TGCGCCAGCAGCCAAGATTTACTAGCAGCAGATACGCAGTATTTT. It is translated as CASSQDLLAADTQYF.

The chain links TRBV27 to TRBJ2-7, with D maybe TRBD2 (5 bases). The germline V gene encodes CDR1 MNHEY and CDR2 SMNVEV (reference sequence). Deletions cut 5 bases from V and 4 bases from J, with 9 bases between. This CDR3 has 12 amino acids. CDR3 region: CASSAGGYEQYF. CDR3 nucleotide sequence: TGTGCCAGCAGTGCCGGCGGGTACGAGCAGTACTTC.

The CDR3 loop is CASSTYQLAGGPDTQYF. CDR3 DNA: TGTGCCAGCAGTACCTACCAACTAGCGGGAGGTCCGGATACGCAGTATTTT. The chain recombines TRBV27 with TRBJ2-3, with TRBD2 matching 12 bases. CDR3 length: 17 amino acids. Germline V gives CDR1 MNHEY, CDR2 SMNVEV (reference sequence). After removal of 5 bases from V and 6 bases from J, the junction contained 12 bases not matched to a gene.

The rearrangement joins TRBV30 to TRBJ1-3; a weak D match, TRBD1 (5 bases). V gave up 0 bases and J gave up 0 bases, with 9 bases separating them. Germline CDR1 is GTSNPN and CDR2 is SVGIG (reference sequence). The CDR3 has 15 residues. The CDR3 spells CAWSVSGYSGNTIYF. The CDR3 DNA follows: TGTGCCTGGAGTGTATCAGGGTACTCTGGAAACACCATATATTTT.

The rearrangement joins TRBV11-3 to TRBJ1-4; a weak D match, TRBD1 (5 bases). CDR1 and CDR2 (germline): SGHNT, YENEEA. This CDR3 is built from 15 residues. The V end was cut by 5 bases, the J end by 4 bases, with 14 bases between. The CDR3 spells CASSNAGLLNEKLFF. DNA for the CDR3: TGTGCCAGCAGCAACGCGGGGCTGCTTAATGAAAAACTGTTTTTT.

The chain has TRBV10-2 and TRBJ2-5; 8 bases match TRBD2. The CDR3 sequence is 14 residues long. V shed 6 bases, J shed 1 base, and the junction held 4 bases outside the gene matches. Germline values: CDR1 WSHSY, CDR2 SAAADI. The DNA of the CDR3 is TGCGCCAGCAGGGGGCGGGGGGTCCAAGAGACCCAGTACTTC. It translates to CASRGRGVQETQYF.

V usage is TRBV7-9 and J usage is TRBJ1-2; 8 nucleotides align to TRBD1. Trimming took 5 bases from V and 6 from J; bases not matched to a gene: 11. In germline, CDR1 is SEHNR, CDR2 FQNEAQ (reference sequence). This CDR3 is 15 amino acids long. CDR3 loop: CASSPRTGPSNGYTF. CDR3 nucleotide sequence: TGTGCCAGCAGCCCCCGGACAGGGCCGTCAAATGGCTACACCTTC.

This chain connects TRBV5-6 to TRBJ2-3, with 7 bases identical to TRBD2. Germline V gene lookup returns CDR1 SGHDT and CDR2 YYEEEE. The CDR3 is 17 amino acids. V lost 4 bases, J lost 0 bases, and 11 bases stayed unmatched. DNA of the CDR3: TGTGCCAGCAGCCCTCTTTTGGGGGGGACGAGCACAGATACGCAGTATTTT. Translating gives CASSPLLGGTSTDTQYF.

The chain couples TRBV7-2 to TRBJ1-5; D unresolved. Trimming took 10 bases from V and 5 from J, leaving 18 bases between them. The CDR3 contains 14 residues. CDR1 is SGHTA and CDR2 is FQGNSA in the germline V gene. CDR3 protein: CATQAESGYQPQHF. The CDR3 DNA follows: TGTGCCACCCAAGCAGAGTCAGGATATCAGCCCCAGCATTTT.

The rearrangement uses TRBV11-2 and TRBJ2-7; D unclear. Germline V gives CDR1 SGHAT, CDR2 FQNNGV. The CDR3 sequence is 18 residues long. The ends were cut back, 5 bases at V and 1 base at J, with 24 bases in the middle. CDR3 nucleotide sequence: TGTGCCAGCAGCCCAAACACATACAGTACGCTCCTTTCCTACGAGCAGTACTTC. Its protein is CASSPNTYSTLLSYEQYF.

This chain uses TRBV18 with TRBJ1-1, with 11 bases fitting TRBD1. With V trimmed by 6 bases and J by 4 bases, 10 bases remained unmatched. CDR1 is KGHSH, CDR2 LQKENI, per germline. The CDR3 spans 16 residues. CDR3 protein: CASSPEGTGGGTEAFF. The CDR3 DNA follows: TGTGCCAGCTCGCCTGAAGGGACAGGGGGAGGCACTGAAGCTTTCTTT.

This chain joins TRBV3-1 (or the pseudogene TRBV3-2) and TRBJ2-5; maybe TRBD2 (6 bases). CDR3 length: 13 amino acids. Trimming removed 1 base from V and 9 bases from J, with 12 bases in between. Looked up from germline, CDR1 is LGHDT and CDR2 is YNNKEL (reference sequence). CDR3 in DNA: TGTGCCAGCAGCCAAGGACTAGAAGGGTCCCAGTACTTC. It specifies CASSQGLEGSQYF.

About this clone itself: At the DNA level, this CDR3 is encoded by other sequences in the same sample as well. This chain links TRBV29-1 with TRBJ2-5, with D tentatively TRBD2 (5 bases). Trimming cost V 3 bases and J 5 bases, with 10 bases left between them. This CDR3 has 12 residues. CDR1 and CDR2 from the germline V gene are SQVTM and ANQGSEA. The CDR3 is CSVDRGEETQYF. The DNA for the CDR3 is TGCAGCGTTGACCGGGGAGAGGAGACCCAGTACTTC.

J is TRBJ1-2 and V is TRBV7-9; D might be TRBD1 (6 bases). This CDR3 region has 15 residues. The germline V and J ends were trimmed by 1 base and 6 bases, with 15 bases remaining between them. Germline CDR1 and CDR2: SEHNR and FQNEAQ (reference sequence). The CDR3 sequence is CASSLESGVGDGYTF. In DNA form, the CDR3 reads TGTGCCAGCAGCTTAGAGTCAGGGGTCGGGGATGGCTACACCTTC.

V and J are TRBV27 and TRBJ2-7; D is uncertain. V lost 3 bases to trimming and J lost 3 bases, with 18 bases between them. CDR3 length: 16 amino acids. In germline, CDR1 is MNHEY, CDR2 SMNVEV (reference sequence). CDR3 DNA: TGTGCCAGCAGTTTCTCCAGCCCCCTAGTAGGCTACGAGCAGTACTTC. This translates into CASSFSSPLVGYEQYF.

The gene calls are TRBV21-1 and TRBJ1-4; the tabulated D call, TRBD1, remains unverified against the DNA. TRBV21-1 is annotated as a pseudogene. The CDR3 is made up of 17 amino acids. The CDR3, as DNA: TGTGCCAGCAGCAAAGGGACAGGGGGCGCAATAAATGAAAAACTGTTTTTT. The encoded protein is CASSKGTGGAINEKLFF.

The J gene is TRBJ2-6, the V gene TRBV7-2; TRBD1 aligns across 7 bases. V trimming: 7 bases; J trimming: 0 bases; junction bases outside the gene matches: 6. The CDR3 totals 16 residues. The germline gives CDR1 SGHTA, CDR2 FQGNSA. CDR3 nucleotides: TGTGCCAGCACCGGACAGGCTTTCTCTGGGGCCAACGTCCTGACTTTC. It translates to CASTGQAFSGANVLTF. Full variable domain (remainder filled in from reference TRBV7-2 and TRBJ2-6): GAGVSQSPSNKVTEKGKDVELRCDPISGHTALYWYRQSLGQGLEFLIYFQGNSAPDKSGLPSDRFSAERTGGSVSTLTIQRTQQEDSAVYLCASTGQAFSGANVLTFGAGSRLTVL.